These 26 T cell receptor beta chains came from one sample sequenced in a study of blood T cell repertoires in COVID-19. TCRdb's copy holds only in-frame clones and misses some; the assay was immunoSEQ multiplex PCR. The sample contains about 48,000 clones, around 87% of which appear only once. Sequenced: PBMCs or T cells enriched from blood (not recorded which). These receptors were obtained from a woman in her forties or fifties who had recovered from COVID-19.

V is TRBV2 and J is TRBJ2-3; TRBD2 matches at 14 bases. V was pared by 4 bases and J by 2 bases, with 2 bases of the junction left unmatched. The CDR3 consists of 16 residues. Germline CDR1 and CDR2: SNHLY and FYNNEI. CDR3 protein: CASSGTSGGFTDTQYF. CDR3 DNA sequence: TGTGCCAGCAGTGGGACTAGCGGGGGGTTCACAGATACGCAGTATTTT.

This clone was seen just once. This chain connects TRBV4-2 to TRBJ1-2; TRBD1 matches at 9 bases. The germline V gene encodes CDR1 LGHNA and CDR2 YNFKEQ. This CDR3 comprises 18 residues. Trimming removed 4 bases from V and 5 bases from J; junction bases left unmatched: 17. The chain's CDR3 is CASSPRLLTGGAGYGYTF. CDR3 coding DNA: TGTGCCAGCAGCCCACGACTCCTCACAGGGGGCGCGGGTTATGGCTACACCTTC.

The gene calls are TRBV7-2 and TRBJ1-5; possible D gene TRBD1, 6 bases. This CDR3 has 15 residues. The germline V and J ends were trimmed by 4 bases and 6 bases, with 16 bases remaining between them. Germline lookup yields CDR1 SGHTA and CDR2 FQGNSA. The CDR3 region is CASSSRGGLGQPQHF. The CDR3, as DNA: TGTGCCAGCAGCTCGCGGGGGGGGCTGGGTCAGCCCCAGCATTTT.

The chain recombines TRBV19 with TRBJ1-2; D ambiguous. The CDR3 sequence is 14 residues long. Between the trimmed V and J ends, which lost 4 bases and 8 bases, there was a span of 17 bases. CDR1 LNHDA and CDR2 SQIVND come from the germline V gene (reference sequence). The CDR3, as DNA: TGTGCCAGTAGTAGCAATTTCTGGGCCGACGGCTACACCTTC. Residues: CASSSNFWADGYTF.

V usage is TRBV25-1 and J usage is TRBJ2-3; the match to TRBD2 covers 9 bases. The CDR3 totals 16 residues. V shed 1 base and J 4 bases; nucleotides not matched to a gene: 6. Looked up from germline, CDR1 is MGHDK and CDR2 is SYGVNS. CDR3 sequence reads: CASSEWSSGSSDTQYF. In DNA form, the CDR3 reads TGTGCCAGCAGTGAATGGAGTAGCGGGAGCTCAGATACGCAGTATTTT.

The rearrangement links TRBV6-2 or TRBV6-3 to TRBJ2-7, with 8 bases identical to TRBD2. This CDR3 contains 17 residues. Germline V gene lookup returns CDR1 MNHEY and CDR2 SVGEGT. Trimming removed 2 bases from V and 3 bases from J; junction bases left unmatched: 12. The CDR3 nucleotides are TGTGCCAGCAGTTACCCACTACTACTAGCGGATGACTACGAGCAGTACTTC. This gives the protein CASSYPLLLADDYEQYF.

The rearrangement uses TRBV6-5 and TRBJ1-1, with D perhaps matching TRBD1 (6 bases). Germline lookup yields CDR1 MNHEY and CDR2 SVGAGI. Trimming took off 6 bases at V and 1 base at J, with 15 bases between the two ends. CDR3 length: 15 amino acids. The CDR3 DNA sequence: TGTGCCAGCAGCCGCTCTTTACAGGGGAACACTGAAGCTTTCTTT. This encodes CASSRSLQGNTEAFF.

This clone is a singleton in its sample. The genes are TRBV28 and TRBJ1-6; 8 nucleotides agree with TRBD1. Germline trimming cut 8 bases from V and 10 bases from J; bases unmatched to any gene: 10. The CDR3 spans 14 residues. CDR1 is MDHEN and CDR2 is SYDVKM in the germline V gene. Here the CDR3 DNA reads TGTGCCAGCTCACCCGGGACAGGTAGCTCACCCCTCCACTTT. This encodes CASSPGTGSSPLHF.

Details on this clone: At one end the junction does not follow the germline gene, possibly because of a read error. The CDR3, as DNA: TGTGCCAGTAGAATAGGTCGTCAGGGCCACCAGCCCCAGCATTTT. The encoded protein is CASRIGRQGHQPQHF. This sequence joins TRBV19 and TRBJ1-5, with TRBD1 as a possible D gene (5 bases). The germline V gene encodes CDR1 LNHDA and CDR2 SQIVND (reference sequence). The CDR3 sequence is 15 residues long.

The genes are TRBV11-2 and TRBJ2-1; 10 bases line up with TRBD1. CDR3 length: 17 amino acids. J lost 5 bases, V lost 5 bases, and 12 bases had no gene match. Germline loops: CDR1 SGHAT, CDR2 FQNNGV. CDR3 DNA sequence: TGTGCCAGCAGCCAAATTGACAGGGGGCAGCTCGACAATGAGCAGTTCTTC. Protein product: CASSQIDRGQLDNEQFF.

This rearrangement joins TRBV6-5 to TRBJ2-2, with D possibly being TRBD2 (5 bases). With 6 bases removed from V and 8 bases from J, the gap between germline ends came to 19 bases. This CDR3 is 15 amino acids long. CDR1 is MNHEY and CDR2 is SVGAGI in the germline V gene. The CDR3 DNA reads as TGTGCCAGCAGCCACGGGTCTGCGGGTTCTGGGGAGCTGTTTTTT. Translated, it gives CASSHGSAGSGELFF.

CDR3 amino acids: CASSLRPRETQYF. The DNA for the CDR3 is TGCGCCAGCAGCTTACGACCCAGGGAGACCCAGTACTTC. The V and J genes are TRBV5-1 and TRBJ2-5; unclear D gene. The CDR3 sequence is 13 residues long. V was trimmed by 2 bases and J by 5 bases, leaving 10 bases between them. The V gene's germline CDR1 is SGHRS and CDR2 YFSETQ. The complete variable domain, with remaining parts taken from reference TRBV5-1 and TRBJ2-5, reads KAGVTQTPRYLIKTRGQQVTLSCSPISGHRSVSWYQQTPGQGLQFLFEYFSETQRNKGNFPGRFSGRQFSNSRSEMNVSTLELGDSALYLCASSLRPRETQYFGPGTRLLVL.

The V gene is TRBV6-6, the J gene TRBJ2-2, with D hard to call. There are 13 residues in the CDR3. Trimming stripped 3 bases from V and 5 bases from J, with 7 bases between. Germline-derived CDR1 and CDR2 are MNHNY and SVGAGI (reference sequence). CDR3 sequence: CASSYVSTGELFF. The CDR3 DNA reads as TGTGCCAGCAGTTATGTATCGACCGGGGAGCTGTTTTTT.

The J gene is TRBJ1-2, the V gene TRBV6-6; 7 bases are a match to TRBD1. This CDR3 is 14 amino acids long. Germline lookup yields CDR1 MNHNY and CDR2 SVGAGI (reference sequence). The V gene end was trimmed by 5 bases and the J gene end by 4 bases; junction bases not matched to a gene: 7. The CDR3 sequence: CASSTERTGYGYTF. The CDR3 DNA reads TGTGCCAGCAGTACCGAAAGGACAGGCTATGGCTACACCTTC.

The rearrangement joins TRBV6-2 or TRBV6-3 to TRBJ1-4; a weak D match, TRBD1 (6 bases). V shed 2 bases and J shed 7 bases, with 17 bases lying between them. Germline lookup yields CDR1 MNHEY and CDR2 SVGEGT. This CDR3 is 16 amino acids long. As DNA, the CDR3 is TGTGCCAGCAGTTACGCCCGGACAGCCGGCAGTGAAAAACTGTTTTTT. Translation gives CASSYARTAGSEKLFF.

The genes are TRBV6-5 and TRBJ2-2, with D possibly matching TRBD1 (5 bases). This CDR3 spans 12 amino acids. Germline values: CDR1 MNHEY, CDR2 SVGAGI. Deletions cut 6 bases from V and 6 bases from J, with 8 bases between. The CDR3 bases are TGTGCCAGCAGCACAGGTTCCGGGGAGCTGTTTTTT. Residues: CASSTGSGELFF.

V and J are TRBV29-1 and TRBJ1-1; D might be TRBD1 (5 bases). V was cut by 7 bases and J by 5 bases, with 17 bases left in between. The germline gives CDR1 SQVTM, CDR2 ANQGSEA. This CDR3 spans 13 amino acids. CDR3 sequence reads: CSADEQVRTEAFF. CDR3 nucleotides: TGCAGCGCCGATGAACAGGTCCGGACTGAAGCTTTCTTT.

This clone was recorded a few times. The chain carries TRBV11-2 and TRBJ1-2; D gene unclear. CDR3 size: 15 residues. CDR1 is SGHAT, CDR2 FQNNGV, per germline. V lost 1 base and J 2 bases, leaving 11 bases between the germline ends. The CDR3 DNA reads TGTGCCAGCAGCTTAGTTGGAGGGTGGAACTATGGCTACACCTTC. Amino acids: CASSLVGGWNYGYTF.

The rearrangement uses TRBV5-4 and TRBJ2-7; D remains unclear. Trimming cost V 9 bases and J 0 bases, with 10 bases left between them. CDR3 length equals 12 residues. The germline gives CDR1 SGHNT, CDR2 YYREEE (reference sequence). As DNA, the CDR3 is TGTGCCACCCGCGGCCTCTCCTACGAGCAGTACTTC. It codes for CATRGLSYEQYF.

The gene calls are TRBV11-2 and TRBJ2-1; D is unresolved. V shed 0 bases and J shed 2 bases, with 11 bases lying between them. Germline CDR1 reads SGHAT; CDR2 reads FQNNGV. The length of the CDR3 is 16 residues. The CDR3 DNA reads TGTGCCAGCAGCTTAGACTCTCCACTGACCTACAATGAGCAGTTCTTC. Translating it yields CASSLDSPLTYNEQFF.

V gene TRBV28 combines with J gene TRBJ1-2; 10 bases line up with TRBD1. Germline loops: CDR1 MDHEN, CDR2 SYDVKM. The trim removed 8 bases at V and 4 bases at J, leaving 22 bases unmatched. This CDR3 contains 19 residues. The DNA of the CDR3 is TGTGCCAGCCGCTTGCCGCTCCCCGGGACAGGGGATTCCCTCTATGGCTACACCTTC. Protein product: CASRLPLPGTGDSLYGYTF.

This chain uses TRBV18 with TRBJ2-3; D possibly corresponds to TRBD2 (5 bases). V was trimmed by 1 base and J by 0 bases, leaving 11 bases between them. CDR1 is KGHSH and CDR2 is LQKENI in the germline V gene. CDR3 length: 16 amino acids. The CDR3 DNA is TGTGCCAGCTCACCACAGCGGCGGACTAGCACAGATACGCAGTATTTT. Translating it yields CASSPQRRTSTDTQYF. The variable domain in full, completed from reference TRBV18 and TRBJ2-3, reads NAGVMQNPRHLVRRRGQEARLRCSPMKGHSHVYWYRQLPEEGLKFMVYLQKENIIDESGMPKERFSAEFPKEGPSILRIQQVVRGDSAAYFCASSPQRRTSTDTQYFGPGTRLTVL.

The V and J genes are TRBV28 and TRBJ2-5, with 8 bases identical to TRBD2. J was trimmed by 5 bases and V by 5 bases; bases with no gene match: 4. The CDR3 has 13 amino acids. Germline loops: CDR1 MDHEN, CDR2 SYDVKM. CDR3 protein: CASSPTSVETQYF. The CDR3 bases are TGTGCCAGCAGTCCGACTAGCGTGGAGACCCAGTACTTC.

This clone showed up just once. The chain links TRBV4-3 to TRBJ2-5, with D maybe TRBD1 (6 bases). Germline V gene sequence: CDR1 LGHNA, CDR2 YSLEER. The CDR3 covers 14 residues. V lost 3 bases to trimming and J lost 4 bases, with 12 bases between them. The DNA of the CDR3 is TGCGCCAGCAGCCAGGGACACGGTGGAGAGACCCAGTACTTC. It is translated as CASSQGHGGETQYF.

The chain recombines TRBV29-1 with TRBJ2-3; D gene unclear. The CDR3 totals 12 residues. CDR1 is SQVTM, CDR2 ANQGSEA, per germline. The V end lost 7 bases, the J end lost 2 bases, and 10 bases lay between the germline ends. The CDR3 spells CSGGYPTDTQYF. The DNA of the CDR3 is TGCAGCGGGGGTTATCCCACAGATACGCAGTATTTT.

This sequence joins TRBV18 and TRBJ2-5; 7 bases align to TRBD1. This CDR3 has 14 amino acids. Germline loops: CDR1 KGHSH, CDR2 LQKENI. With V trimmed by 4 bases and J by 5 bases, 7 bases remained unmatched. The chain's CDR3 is CASSQMTGTETQYF. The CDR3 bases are TGTGCCAGCTCACAAATGACAGGGACGGAGACCCAGTACTTC.